Following are 24 T cell receptor beta chains from one sample sequenced in a study of cytomegalovirus exposure and HLA in healthy donors. Vbeta (60) and Jbeta (13) primers were used in the PCR. Produced via immunoSEQ multiplex PCR; TCRdb's table is partial and in-frame only. The table lists 150,000 to 200,000 clones, approximately 81% of them singletons. The sequencing input was PBMCs. The receptor source for this set is a man under 40 in good health and CMV-seropositive.

With regard to this clone: A junction end diverges from the germline sequence, so it may reflect a read error. J is TRBJ2-1 and V is TRBV7-9; 12 bases agree with TRBD2. Per the germline V gene, CDR1 is SEHNR and CDR2 is FQNEAQ (reference sequence). The CDR3 spans 18 residues. CDR3 sequence: CSSSAAGTSGRSYNEQFF. CDR3 nucleotide sequence: TGTTCCAGCAGCGCCGCCGGGACTAGCGGGCGCTCCTACAATGAGCAGTTCTTC. Complete variable domain (other parts from reference TRBV7-9 and TRBJ2-1): DTGVSQNPRHKITKRGQNVTFRCDPISEHNRLYWYRQTLGQGPEFLTYFQNEAQLEKSRLLSDRFSAERPKGSFSTLEIQRTEQGDSAMYLCSSSAAGTSGRSYNEQFFGPGTRLTVL.

CDR3 DNA sequence: TGTGCCAGCAGCGCGCGACTAGCGCTGAACACCGGGGAGCTGTTTTTT. Its translation is CASSARLALNTGELFF. This chain joins TRBV11-2 and TRBJ2-2; 8 nucleotides line up with TRBD2. Trimming cost V 5 bases and J 1 base; bases outside gene matches: 6. CDR1 and CDR2 (germline): SGHAT, FQNNGV. This CDR3 comprises 16 residues.

The chain uses TRBV6-5 and TRBJ2-7; 9 bases are a match to TRBD2. The CDR3 contains 14 residues. The V segment lost 10 bases and the J segment 2 bases; nucleotides outside the gene matches: 9. Germline V CDR1 and CDR2: MNHEY, SVGAGI. CDR3 region: CATHSGSRTYEQYF. In nucleotides, the CDR3 is TGTGCCACCCATAGCGGGAGTCGTACCTACGAGCAGTACTTC.

The chain has TRBV29-1 and TRBJ2-3; D is perhaps TRBD1 (6 bases). V was shortened by 1 base and J by 0 bases, with 8 bases between the two germline ends. The CDR3 has 14 amino acids. Germline V gene sequence: CDR1 SQVTM, CDR2 ANQGSEA. The CDR3 DNA is TGCAGCGTTGAAGGGGGGACAAGCACAGATACGCAGTATTTT. It yields the protein CSVEGGTSTDTQYF.

The gene calls are TRBV19 and TRBJ1-5, with D possibly TRBD1 on 6 matching bases. The CDR3 sequence is 15 residues long. Germline CDR1 is LNHDA and CDR2 is SQIVND (reference sequence). V was shortened by 6 bases and J by 4 bases, with 16 bases between the two germline ends. DNA of the CDR3: TGTGCCAGTAGACAGGGAATGGGACTAAATCAGCCCCAGCATTTT. It translates to CASRQGMGLNQPQHF.

In its sample, this clone was seen a few times. V usage is TRBV5-1 and J usage is TRBJ1-5, with D tentatively TRBD1 (5 bases). CDR1 and CDR2 from the germline V gene are SGHRS and YFSETQ. The CDR3 contains 15 residues. V shed 1 base and J shed 0 bases, with 8 bases lying between them. The CDR3 loop reads CASSLRGDSNQPQHF. The CDR3 DNA reads as TGCGCCAGCAGCTTGCGGGGGGATAGCAATCAGCCCCAGCATTTT.

The chain is built from TRBV18 and TRBJ2-2; D may be TRBD1 (5 bases). Trimming shortened V by 3 bases and J by 1 base, and 9 bases separated the two germline ends. The germline CDR1 and CDR2 sequences are KGHSH and LQKENI. The length of the CDR3 is 15 residues. DNA of the CDR3: TGTGCCAGCTCACCGGACAAGTTGAACACCGGGGAGCTGTTTTTT. It codes for CASSPDKLNTGELFF. Using reference TRBV18 and TRBJ2-2 for the parts outside the CDR3, the full variable domain is NAGVMQNPRHLVRRRGQEARLRCSPMKGHSHVYWYRQLPEEGLKFMVYLQKENIIDESGMPKERFSAEFPKEGPSILRIQQVVRGDSAAYFCASSPDKLNTGELFFGEGSRLTVL.

The J gene is TRBJ2-1, the V gene TRBV4-1; D possibly corresponds to TRBD2 (5 bases). V was cut by 1 base and J by 4 bases, with 11 bases left in between. This CDR3 contains 15 residues. Germline V CDR1 and CDR2: MGHRA, YSYEKL. The CDR3 reads CASSQAPSSYNEQFF. CDR3 coding DNA: TGCGCCAGCAGCCAAGCGCCTAGCTCATACAATGAGCAGTTCTTC.

V is TRBV6-1 and J is TRBJ1-2; D not resolved. Germline CDR1 reads MNHNS; CDR2 reads SASEGT. V lost 4 bases and J lost 2, with 14 bases in between. The CDR3 length is 15 residues. In DNA, the CDR3 is TGTGCCAGCAGTGTGGGCAGCACAATAAACTATGGCTACACCTTC. This gives the protein CASSVGSTINYGYTF.

The V and J genes are TRBV12-5 and TRBJ1-2, with D maybe TRBD1 (5 bases). Germline assignment: CDR1 LGHNT and CDR2 FRNRAP. V lost 0 bases and J 4 bases, leaving 6 bases between the germline ends. The CDR3 length is 13 residues. CDR3 coding DNA: TGTGCTAGTGGTTTGGTAGGGGTCTATGGCTACACCTTC. As protein: CASGLVGVYGYTF.

The rearrangement joins TRBV7-9 to TRBJ2-2; 7 nucleotides align to TRBD1. The germline V gene encodes CDR1 SEHNR and CDR2 FQNEAQ (reference sequence). The CDR3 is made up of 16 amino acids. V lost 8 bases, J lost 2 bases, and 11 bases stayed unmatched. The CDR3 DNA is TGTGCCAGCCTCCCCCCGGACAGGAGAAACACCGGGGAGCTGTTTTTT. Its translation: CASLPPDRRNTGELFF.

The chain employs TRBV7-9 and TRBJ2-1, with a tentative D call TRBD1 (6 bases). This CDR3 has 16 residues. The germline V and J ends were trimmed by 5 bases and 6 bases, with 20 bases remaining between them. The germline gives CDR1 SEHNR, CDR2 FQNEAQ (reference sequence). The CDR3 sequence: CASSHPRQGIFNEQFF. The CDR3 nucleotides are TGTGCCAGCAGCCACCCACGGCAGGGGATCTTCAATGAGCAGTTCTTC.

This chain connects TRBV2 to TRBJ2-1; D might be TRBD2 (5 bases). The germline V gene has CDR1 SNHLY and CDR2 FYNNEI. Trimming removed 11 bases at V and 9 bases at J, with 14 bases between. The CDR3 length is 11 residues. The DNA of the CDR3 is TGTGCCGGCCTCTTAGGAGGTGAGCAGTTCTTC. It codes for CAGLLGGEQFF.

In DNA, the CDR3 is TGTGCCAGCAGCTCACCGGGACAGGGAAACTATGGCTACACCTTC. Amino acids: CASSSPGQGNYGYTF. This chain links TRBV11-3 with TRBJ1-2; 9 positions match TRBD1. This CDR3 has 15 amino acids. The germline gives CDR1 SGHNT, CDR2 YENEEA. Losses at the gene ends were 4 bases for V and 2 bases for J; bases not matched to a gene: 5.

As concerns this clone: Sequence at one end of the junction differs from germline and may be a read error. This chain links TRBV6-6 with TRBJ2-1; 7 bases fit TRBD2. Germline V gene data show CDR1 as MNHNY and CDR2 as SVGAGI (reference sequence). There are 14 residues in the CDR3. The CDR3, as DNA: TGTGCCAGCAGTTACTACGGGACTAACAATGGGCAGTTCTTC. Translating it yields CASSYYGTNNGQFF.

CDR3 bases: TGTGCCAGCAGCTTAGGCGGGCGCCCCCCTAATGAGCAGTTCTTC. Its translation: CASSLGGRPPNEQFF. The chain is built from TRBV11-3 and TRBJ2-1; the D gene is possibly TRBD2 (5 bases). The CDR3 loop spans 15 amino acids. Trimming pared 1 base from V and 7 bases from J, leaving 14 bases between. Germline V lookup: CDR1 SGHNT, CDR2 YENEEA.

This clone has a handful of counts. The rearrangement uses TRBV6-5 and TRBJ1-6; TRBD1 might be the D (6 bases). The CDR3 length is 15 residues. Trimming shortened V by 0 bases and J by 5 bases, and 8 bases separated the two germline ends. CDR1 and CDR2 from the germline V gene are MNHEY and SVGAGI. CDR3 sequence reads: CASSYSNRDNSPLHF. CDR3 sequence (DNA): TGTGCCAGCAGTTACTCTAACAGGGATAATTCACCCCTCCACTTT.

The J gene is TRBJ1-4, the V gene TRBV7-9; TRBD1 is a possible D gene (5 bases). V lost 6 bases to trimming and J lost 7 bases, with 18 bases between them. CDR1 is SEHNR and CDR2 is FQNEAQ in the germline V gene (reference sequence). The CDR3 is 15 residues long. The CDR3 nucleotides read TGTGCCAGCAGACCTGACAGTCGGACGAGTGAAAAACTGTTTTTT. Protein sequence: CASRPDSRTSEKLFF.

This chain uses TRBV15 with TRBJ1-5; possible D gene TRBD1, 6 bases. Trimming took 2 bases from V and 6 from J, leaving 14 bases between them. Germline CDR1 reads LNHNV; CDR2 reads YYDKDF (reference sequence). The CDR3 has 15 residues. CDR3 sequence reads: CATSRNTGIGQPQHF. CDR3 nucleotide sequence: TGTGCCACCAGCAGAAATACAGGGATTGGTCAGCCCCAGCATTTT.

CDR3 in amino acids: CSVRLDLSNEQFF. The CDR3 nucleotides read TGCAGCGTTCGACTAGACCTCTCCAATGAGCAGTTCTTC. The chain carries TRBV29-1 and TRBJ2-1, with D perhaps matching TRBD2 (6 bases). V was shortened by 5 bases and J by 6 bases, with 14 bases between the two germline ends. Germline V gene sequence: CDR1 SQVTM, CDR2 ANQGSEA. The CDR3 runs 13 residues.

The chain uses TRBV7-2 and TRBJ2-7, with 8 bases identical to TRBD2. Trimming removed 0 bases from V and 2 bases from J; junction bases left unmatched: 0. Germline V CDR1 and CDR2: SGHTA, FQGNSA. CDR3 size: 14 residues. CDR3 sequence reads: CASSLARGAYEQYF. The CDR3 nucleotides are TGTGCCAGCAGCTTAGCGCGGGGGGCCTACGAGCAGTACTTC.

The chain employs TRBV6-6 and TRBJ2-7; 10 bases match TRBD2. V trimming: 8 bases; J trimming: 7 bases; junction bases outside the gene matches: 17. Germline V gene data show CDR1 as MNHNY and CDR2 as SVGAGI (reference sequence). CDR3 length: 16 amino acids. The CDR3 DNA reads TGTGCCAGCTACCGGGCTAGCGGGAGCAGAGGGGGTGAGCAGTACTTC. Translation gives CASYRASGSRGGEQYF.

This clone was counted between two and nine times. The chain employs TRBV5-1 and TRBJ2-3, with TRBD2 identical over 9 bases. This CDR3 is built from 14 residues. Germline-derived CDR1 and CDR2 are SGHRS and YFSETQ. The ends lost 9 bases at V and 3 bases at J; junction bases unmatched: 8. CDR3 bases: TGCGCCACCGCTAGCGGGGCCGGTACAGATACGCAGTATTTT. Translated, it gives CATASGAGTDTQYF.

The chain joins TRBV14 to TRBJ2-4; tentatively, D is TRBD1 (6 bases). CDR1 is SGHDN and CDR2 is FVKESK in the germline V gene. Trimming removed 3 bases at V and 8 bases at J, with 11 bases between. The CDR3 has 13 amino acids. CDR3: CASSQGARDIQYF. In DNA, the CDR3 is TGTGCCAGCAGCCAGGGGGCCCGGGACATTCAGTACTTC.